The T cell receptor (beta chain) under discussion was sequenced for a study of cytomegalovirus exposure and HLA in healthy donors. Vbeta (60) and Jbeta (13) primers were used in the PCR. TCRdb's copy holds only in-frame clones and misses some; the assay was immunoSEQ multiplex PCR. The profile shows about 150,000 clones, roughly 80% of them singletons. The V gene's germline CDR1 is SQVTM and CDR2 ANQGSEA. V dropped 4 bases and J dropped 2 bases, with 8 bases sitting between them. The CDR3 is 13 residues long. The TCR originated in a man aged 35-49 years in good health and CMV-seropositive. Sequencing was done on a sample of PBMCs. J is TRBJ2-2 and V is TRBV29-1; D is ambiguous. Here the CDR3 reads CSVGVRNTGELFF. DNA for the CDR3: TGCAGCGTTGGAGTCCGAAACACCGGGGAGCTGTTTTTT.